The count of the clone carrying this T cell receptor (beta chain) is one. Antigen unknown. The V and J ends lost 4 bases and 6 bases respectively, with 10 bases between them. Germline values: CDR1 LGHDT, CDR2 YNNKEL (reference sequence). CDR3 length: 13 amino acids. This specimen belongs to a study of CD8 T cells in Susac syndrome. Study-level points and caveats: By the study's own acknowledgment, its TCR sequencing and HLA analysis included relatively few individuals.

The RNA, about 0.45 to 1 ug, was put through reverse transcription using random hexamers. Amplification of TCR beta CDR3 used immunoSEQ multiplex PCR across 54 Vbeta and 13 Jbeta. TCRdb re-called the immunoSEQ multiplex PCR reads with MiXCR, one entry per CDR3 protein. The data contain about 210,000 distinct CDR3 sequences, approximately 95% of them singletons. Sequenced input: CD4+ T cells from PBMCs. The rearrangement links TRBV3-1 to TRBJ1-5, with TRBD1 as a possible D gene (5 bases). This receptor was obtained from a human donor with multiple sclerosis. CDR3 loop: CASSRAGSQPQHF. DNA of the CDR3: TGTGCCAGCAGCCGCGCAGGGAGTCAGCCCCAGCATTTT.